This T cell receptor (beta chain) was found in a study of identical twins' blood T cells. Study-wide findings and caveats: Top TCRbeta clonotypes were shared more with twin than unrelated donors. V gene usage reportedly matched far better within twin pairs than unrelated donors.

This clonotype was seen repeatedly, ten times or more. No antigen is known for it. Trimming took 6 bases from V and 8 from J, leaving 16 bases between them. This CDR3 has 13 residues. The germline V gene encodes CDR1 DFQATT and CDR2 SNEGSKA (reference sequence). Libraries were made from RNA as TCR cDNA, using a modified protocol. TCRdb fed the 5' RACE reads into MiXCR, producing one record per CDR3 protein. The sample records roughly 340,000 distinct CDR3 sequences, more than 25% being singletons. The genes are TRBV20-1 and TRBJ1-4; D perhaps matches TRBD1 (6 bases). The sequence was obtained from a woman between 18 and 55 years old in good health. Sequenced sample: PBMCs. CDR3 nucleotides: TGCAGTGCCCAGGGGTCCGGTAGGGAAAAACTGTTTTTT. Amino acids: CSAQGSGREKLFF.